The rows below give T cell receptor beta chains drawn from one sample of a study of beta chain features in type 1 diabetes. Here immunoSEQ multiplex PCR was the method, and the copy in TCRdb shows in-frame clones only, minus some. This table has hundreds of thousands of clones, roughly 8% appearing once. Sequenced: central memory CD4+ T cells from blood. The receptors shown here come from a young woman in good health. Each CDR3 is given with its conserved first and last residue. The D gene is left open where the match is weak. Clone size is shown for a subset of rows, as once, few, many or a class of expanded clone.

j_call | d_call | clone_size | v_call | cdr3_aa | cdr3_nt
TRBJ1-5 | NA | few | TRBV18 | CASAPPPGGPRNQPQHF | TGTGCCAGCGCACCACCTCCGGGGGGCCCCCGCAATCAGCCCCAGCATTTT
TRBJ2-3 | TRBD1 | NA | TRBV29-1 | CSGSGQVTDTQYF | TGCAGCGGTTCGGGACAGGTGACAGATACGCAGTATTTT
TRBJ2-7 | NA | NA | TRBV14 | CASSQGVDLEQYF | TGTGCCAGCAGCCAAGGGGTCGATCTCGAGCAGTACTTC
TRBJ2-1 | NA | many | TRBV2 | CASSELGPPEQFF | TGTGCCAGCAGTGAACTTGGGCCGCCTGAGCAGTTCTTC
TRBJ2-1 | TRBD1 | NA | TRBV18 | CASSPRDRGIPYNEQFF | TGTGCCAGCTCACCACGGGACAGGGGAATCCCCTACAATGAGCAGTTCTTC
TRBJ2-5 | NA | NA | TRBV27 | CASSLTGNQETQYF | TGTGCCAGCAGTTTAACGGGAAACCAAGAGACCCAGTACTTC
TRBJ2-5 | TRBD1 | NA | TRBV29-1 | CSVGEQGFGGTQYF | TGCAGCGTTGGGGAACAGGGGTTTGGGGGGACCCAGTACTTC
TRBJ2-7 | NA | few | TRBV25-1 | CASSKSGTGAYEQYF | TGTGCCAGCAGTAAGTCCGGGACCGGAGCCTACGAGCAGTACTTC
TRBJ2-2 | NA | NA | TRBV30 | CAWSDPPRATGELFF | TGTGCCTGGAGCGACCCTCCGAGGGCCACCGGGGAGCTGTTTTTT
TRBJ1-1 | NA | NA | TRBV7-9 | CASSSLAGGYTEAFF | TGTGCCAGCAGCTCCCTGGCGGGGGGATACACTGAAGCTTTCTTT
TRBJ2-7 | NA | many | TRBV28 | CASRKPETYEQYF | TGTGCCAGCAGAAAACCAGAGACCTACGAGCAGTACTTC
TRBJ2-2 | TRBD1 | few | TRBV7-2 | CASRRGTGGTGELFF | TGTGCCAGCAGACGAGGGACAGGGGGCACCGGGGAGCTGTTTTTT
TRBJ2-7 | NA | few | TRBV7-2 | CASSTRPPSYEQYF | TGTGCCAGCAGCACGAGGCCTCCCTCCTACGAGCAGTACTTC
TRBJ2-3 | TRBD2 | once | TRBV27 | CAIASGEVSTDTQYF | TGTGCCATTGCTAGCGGGGAAGTCAGCACAGATACGCAGTATTTT
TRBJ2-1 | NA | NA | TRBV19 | CASSSHRGRRGDEQFF | TGTGCCAGTAGTTCCCACAGGGGCCGCAGGGGGGATGAGCAGTTCTTC
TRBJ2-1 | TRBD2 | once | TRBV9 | CASSVGAASGNNEQFF | TGTGCCAGCAGCGTAGGGGCGGCTAGCGGTAACAATGAGCAGTTCTTC
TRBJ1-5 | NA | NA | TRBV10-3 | CAISSVPGQPQHF | TGTGCCATCAGTTCGGTACCGGGGCAGCCCCAGCATTTT
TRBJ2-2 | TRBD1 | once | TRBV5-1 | CASSRQGDIAGELFF | TGCGCCAGCAGCAGACAGGGGGATATCGCCGGGGAGCTGTTTTTT
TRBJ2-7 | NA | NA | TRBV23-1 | CASSQPRVGPYEQYF | TGCGCCAGCAGTCAACCCAGGGTAGGGCCCTACGAGCAGTACTTC
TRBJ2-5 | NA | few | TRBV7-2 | CASSPGPLAAQYF | TGTGCCAGCAGTCCCGGGCCCTTGGCCGCCCAGTACTTC